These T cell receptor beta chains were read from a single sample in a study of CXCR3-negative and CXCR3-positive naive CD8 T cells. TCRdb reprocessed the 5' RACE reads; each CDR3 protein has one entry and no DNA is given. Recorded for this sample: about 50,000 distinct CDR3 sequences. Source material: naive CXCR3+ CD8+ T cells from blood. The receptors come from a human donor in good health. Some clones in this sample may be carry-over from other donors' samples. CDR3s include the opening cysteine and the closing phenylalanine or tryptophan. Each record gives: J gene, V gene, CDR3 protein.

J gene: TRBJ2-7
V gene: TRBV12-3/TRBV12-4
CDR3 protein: CASSLVGQGVYEQYF

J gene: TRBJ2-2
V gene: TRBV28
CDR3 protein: CASSFGQDNTGELFF

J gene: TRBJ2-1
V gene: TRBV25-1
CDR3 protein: CASNQGYNEQFF

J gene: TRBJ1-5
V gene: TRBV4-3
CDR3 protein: CASSQETGLTQPQHF

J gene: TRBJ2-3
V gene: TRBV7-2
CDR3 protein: CASSDGSSGGLTDTQYF

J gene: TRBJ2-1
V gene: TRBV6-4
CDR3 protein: CASSVHSGGPNNEQFF

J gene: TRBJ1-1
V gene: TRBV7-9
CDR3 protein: CASSLTSNTEAFF

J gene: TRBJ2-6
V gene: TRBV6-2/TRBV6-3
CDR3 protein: CASSLKGGSGANVLTF

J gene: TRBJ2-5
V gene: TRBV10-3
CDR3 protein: CAISEFGAGEETQYF

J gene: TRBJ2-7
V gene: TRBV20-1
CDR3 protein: CSARDRGQGSSYEQYF

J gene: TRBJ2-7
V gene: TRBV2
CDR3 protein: CASSEAAPISYEQYF

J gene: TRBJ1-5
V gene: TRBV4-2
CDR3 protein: CASSQVDQPQHF

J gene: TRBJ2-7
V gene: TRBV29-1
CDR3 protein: CSVEEPGWSPYEQYF

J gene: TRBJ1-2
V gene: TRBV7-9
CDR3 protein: CASSLGAGPNYGYTF